The 31 T cell receptor beta chains reported below all come from one sample, sequenced in a study of T cell responses to AZD1222 COVID-19 vaccine. Using immunoSEQ multiplex PCR, the repertoire was profiled, and TCRdb retains in-frame clones only, with some absent. The repertoire holds about 130,000 clones, just over 90% seen once, with approximately 2% in the top ten. The source was peripheral blood, collected on day 0 of AZD1222 vaccination. The receptors originated from an adult in good health.

The chain is built from TRBV19 and TRBJ2-6, with TRBD2 as a possible D gene (7 bases). The CDR3 extends over 15 amino acids. The V end was cut by 6 bases, the J end by 1 base, with 10 bases between. CDR1 is LNHDA, CDR2 SQIVND, per germline (reference sequence). CDR3: CASRRGQSGANVLTF. The CDR3, as DNA: TGTGCCAGTAGGCGGGGGCAGTCTGGGGCCAACGTCCTGACTTTC.

The rearrangement links TRBV4-3 to TRBJ2-7; 7 nucleotides match TRBD2. The ends lost 4 bases at V and 0 bases at J; junction bases unmatched: 9. The CDR3 is made up of 16 amino acids. Germline CDR1 reads LGHNA; CDR2 reads YSLEER. CDR3 sequence: CASSRSHRGGSYEQYF. The CDR3 region has the DNA TGCGCCAGCAGCCGATCCCACCGCGGGGGCTCCTACGAGCAGTACTTC.

The V gene is TRBV28, the J gene TRBJ1-6, with a possible D match to TRBD1 (5 bases). Germline loops: CDR1 MDHEN, CDR2 SYDVKM. CDR3 size: 18 residues. V was shortened by 1 base and J by 14 bases, with 27 bases between the two germline ends. CDR3 in amino acids: CASSLYPSITGGSGALHF. DNA for the CDR3: TGTGCCAGCAGTTTATACCCTTCCATCACCGGGGGGTCTGGGGCCCTCCACTTT.

This rearrangement joins TRBV7-2 to TRBJ2-1, with D tentatively TRBD2 (5 bases). With 7 bases removed from V and 2 bases from J, the gap between germline ends came to 12 bases. The germline CDR1 and CDR2 sequences are SGHTA and FQGNSA. The CDR3 consists of 14 residues. CDR3: CASIPTRAYNEQFF. The CDR3, as DNA: TGTGCCAGCATACCTACGCGGGCCTACAATGAGCAGTTCTTC.

This clone was counted once. V is TRBV6-6 and J is TRBJ2-7; no clear D gene. V was pared by 7 bases and J by 1 base, with 11 bases between. The CDR3 loop spans 13 amino acids. Germline V lookup: CDR1 MNHNY, CDR2 SVGAGI (reference sequence). CDR3 loop: CASTKDKSYEQYF. CDR3 DNA sequence: TGTGCCAGCACCAAAGACAAGTCCTACGAGCAGTACTTC.

CDR3 sequence: CASSQGPLPLHF. CDR3 DNA: TGTGCCAGCAGCCAAGGGCCTCTACCTCTCCACTTT. The chain joins TRBV3-1 (or the pseudogene TRBV3-2) to TRBJ1-6; D remains ambiguous. Trimming took off 1 base at V and 16 bases at J, with 11 bases between the two ends. The CDR3 runs 12 residues. Germline V gene lookup returns CDR1 LGHDT and CDR2 YNNKEL (reference sequence).

This sequence joins TRBV7-9 and TRBJ1-1, with TRBD1 as a possible D gene (5 bases). Per germline, CDR1 SEHNR and CDR2 FQNEAQ (reference sequence). Trimming pared 2 bases from V and 0 bases from J, leaving 7 bases between. The CDR3 consists of 14 residues. CDR3 in amino acids: CASSLPDMNTEAFF. The CDR3 coding sequence is TGTGCCAGCAGCTTACCGGACATGAACACTGAAGCTTTCTTT.

The V gene is TRBV4-1, the J gene TRBJ1-3; D is possibly TRBD1 (5 bases). V lost 4 bases, J lost 4 bases, and 20 bases lay in between. Looked up from germline, CDR1 is MGHRA and CDR2 is YSYEKL. The CDR3 runs to 17 residues. The CDR3 sequence is CASSPGPGQVGGNTIYF. The CDR3 DNA follows: TGCGCCAGCAGCCCTGGTCCGGGGCAGGTAGGAGGAAACACCATATATTTT.

The CDR3 DNA sequence: TGTGCCAGCAGCCAAACAGGACAGGCCATGAACACTGAAGCTTTCTTT. As protein: CASSQTGQAMNTEAFF. The rearrangement links TRBV4-2 to TRBJ1-1; 7 bases match TRBD1. The V segment lost 2 bases and the J segment 0 bases; nucleotides outside the gene matches: 6. The CDR3 runs to 16 residues. The germline gives CDR1 LGHNA, CDR2 YNFKEQ.

Only a few counts were recorded for this clone. V gene TRBV9 combines with J gene TRBJ2-7, with 9 bases identical to TRBD2. The CDR3 spans 13 residues. CDR1 is SGDLS, CDR2 YYNGEE, per germline. Trimming cost V 5 bases and J 6 bases; bases outside gene matches: 6. CDR3 sequence: CASSSGGLSEQYF. In DNA, the CDR3 is TGTGCCAGCAGTAGCGGGGGTTTAAGCGAGCAGTACTTC. The full variable domain, rest sourced from reference TRBV9 and TRBJ2-7, is DSGVTQTPKHLITATGQRVTLRCSPRSGDLSVYWYQQSLDQGLQFLIQYYNGEERAKGNILERFSAQQFPDLHSELNLSSLELGDSALYFCASSSGGLSEQYFGPGTRLTVT.

V is TRBV29-1 and J is TRBJ2-5, with D possibly matching TRBD2 (5 bases). Germline V CDR1 and CDR2: SQVTM, ANQGSEA. The ends were cut back, 6 bases at V and 6 bases at J, with 26 bases in the middle. The CDR3 extends over 16 amino acids. The CDR3 DNA follows: TGCAGCGTCAGATCCCCCCGAGGAGTTGAGGGAAAGACCCAGTACTTC. It codes for CSVRSPRGVEGKTQYF.

The chain links TRBV18 to TRBJ2-7; a weak D match, TRBD2 (5 bases). The CDR3 extends over 14 amino acids. CDR1 is KGHSH, CDR2 LQKENI, per germline. The V end lost 5 bases, the J end lost 3 bases, and 14 bases lay between the germline ends. The CDR3 nucleotides read TGTGCCAGCTCAGAGGGCCCCGCTTTCTACGAGCAGTACTTC. It translates to CASSEGPAFYEQYF.

The chain's CDR3 is CASSPQRQDEDYEQYF. The CDR3 coding sequence is TGTGCCAGCTCACCACAAAGACAGGACGAAGACTACGAGCAGTACTTC. This chain joins TRBV18 and TRBJ2-7, with D possibly being TRBD1 (6 bases). Germline values: CDR1 KGHSH, CDR2 LQKENI. CDR3 length equals 16 residues. Between the trimmed V and J ends, which lost 1 base and 3 bases, there was a span of 16 bases.

The chain joins TRBV28 to TRBJ1-1; 8 bases map to TRBD1. With 2 bases clipped from V and 4 bases from J, the junction kept 6 bases outside the gene matches. The germline V gene encodes CDR1 MDHEN and CDR2 SYDVKM. CDR3 length: 15 residues. The CDR3 nucleotides read TGTGCCAGCAGTTTAATAGGCAGGGGGCTCACTGAAGCTTTCTTT. Amino acids: CASSLIGRGLTEAFF.

The chain is built from TRBV6-5 and TRBJ2-7; no reliable D call. V lost 2 bases and J lost 1, with 9 bases in between. CDR3 length equals 14 residues. In germline, CDR1 is MNHEY, CDR2 SVGAGI. CDR3 nucleotides: TGTGCCAGCAGTTACACGGACCTTTCCTACGAGCAGTACTTC. Amino acids: CASSYTDLSYEQYF.

V gene TRBV19 combines with J gene TRBJ1-1; TRBD1 aligns across 8 bases. Germline trimming cut 1 base from V and 6 bases from J; bases unmatched to any gene: 7. CDR1 LNHDA and CDR2 SQIVND come from the germline V gene (reference sequence). There are 15 residues in the CDR3. DNA of the CDR3: TGTGCCAGTAGTATAGCGGACAGGGATTTCGCTGAAGCTTTCTTT. It specifies CASSIADRDFAEAFF. Based on the CDR3 plus reference TRBV19 and TRBJ1-1, the full variable domain is DGGITQSPKYLFRKEGQNVTLSCEQNLNHDAMYWYRQDPGQGLRLIYYSQIVNDFQKGDIAEGYSVSREKKESFPLTVTSAQKNPTAFYLCASSIADRDFAEAFFGQGTRLTVV.

Comment on this clone: Other DNA sequences in the same sample also yield this CDR3. The CDR3 sequence is CASIIGYGGIQYF. CDR3 nucleotide sequence: TGTGCCAGCATCATAGGCTACGGGGGCATTCAGTACTTC. The gene calls are TRBV12-3 or TRBV12-4 and TRBJ2-4; possibly TRBD2 for D (6 bases). Trimming stripped 7 bases from V and 9 bases from J, with 16 bases between. There are 13 residues in the CDR3.

The V gene is TRBV2, the J gene TRBJ1-3; D is unclear. The CDR3 is 13 residues long. V lost 4 bases to trimming and J lost 0 bases, with 4 bases between them. Germline V gene sequence: CDR1 SNHLY, CDR2 FYNNEI. The chain's CDR3 is CASSVSSGNTIYF. As DNA, the CDR3 is TGTGCCAGCAGTGTGAGCTCTGGAAACACCATATATTTT.

The chain is built from TRBV5-5 and TRBJ1-1; TRBD1 might be the D (5 bases). With 3 bases removed from V and 3 bases from J, the gap between germline ends came to 9 bases. This CDR3 comprises 13 residues. Germline V gives CDR1 SGHKS, CDR2 YYEKEE (reference sequence). The CDR3 is CASSSEGDTEAFF. The DNA of the CDR3 is TGTGCCAGCAGCTCGGAAGGGGACACTGAAGCTTTCTTT.

The chain couples TRBV11-2 to TRBJ1-2; the D is unclear. The CDR3 is made up of 15 amino acids. CDR1 and CDR2 (germline): SGHAT, FQNNGV. With 5 bases removed from V and 5 bases from J, the gap between germline ends came to 18 bases. The CDR3 coding sequence is TGTGCCAGCAGCCCCGACGTCGTCCCCCATTATGGCTACACCTTC. Amino acid sequence: CASSPDVVPHYGYTF.

This chain joins TRBV7-2 and TRBJ2-2, with 7 bases matching TRBD2. CDR1 SGHTA and CDR2 FQGNSA come from the germline V gene. V trimming: 5 bases; J trimming: 4 bases; junction bases outside the gene matches: 7. The CDR3 has 15 residues. Here the CDR3 DNA reads TGTGCCAGCAGCCCGGGGACTACCCCCACCGGGGAGCTGTTTTTT. This encodes CASSPGTTPTGELFF.

The chain combines TRBV6-1 with TRBJ1-1, with unresolved D. Trimming took 1 base from V and 0 from J, leaving 15 bases between them. This CDR3 is 17 amino acids long. The germline V gene encodes CDR1 MNHNS and CDR2 SASEGT. The CDR3 DNA is TGTGCCAGCAGTGAAGGGTTAGGGATCATTATGAACACTGAAGCTTTCTTT. It codes for CASSEGLGIIMNTEAFF.

The chain combines TRBV6-1 with TRBJ1-1; TRBD1 agrees at 8 bases. Germline assignment: CDR1 MNHNS and CDR2 SASEGT. This CDR3 region has 16 residues. V dropped 3 bases and J dropped 0; count of bases not matched to a gene: 6. CDR3 in amino acids: CASSEFQGAMNTEAFF. CDR3 DNA: TGTGCCAGCAGTGAGTTTCAGGGGGCGATGAACACTGAAGCTTTCTTT.

The V gene is TRBV6-4, the J gene TRBJ1-6, with TRBD1 as a possible D gene (6 bases). There are 13 residues in the CDR3. The V end lost 8 bases, the J end lost 11 bases, and 16 bases lay between the germline ends. Germline assignment: CDR1 MRHNA and CDR2 SNTAGT. For the CDR3, the DNA is TGTGCCAGCGCCTGGGACACCCAGGCACCCCTCCACTTT. Its translation is CASAWDTQAPLHF.

The chain is built from TRBV28 and TRBJ1-4, with D possibly being TRBD1 (5 bases). V shed 3 bases and J shed 7 bases, with 12 bases lying between them. This CDR3 comprises 14 residues. The germline V gene has CDR1 MDHEN and CDR2 SYDVKM. CDR3 in DNA: TGTGCCAGCAGTTTTTATGAGGGGCGTGAAAAACTGTTTTTT. Translation: CASSFYEGREKLFF.

V is TRBV21-1 and J is TRBJ2-6; the table's D call of TRBD2 was not tested on the DNA. TRBV21-1 is flagged as a pseudogene. The CDR3 runs 15 residues. CDR3 in DNA: TGTGCCAGCAGCGGGGGAGGCTCTGGGGCCAACGTCCTGACTTTC. Translated, it gives CASSGGGSGANVLTF.

J is TRBJ2-7 and V is TRBV30; no definite D call. This CDR3 spans 13 amino acids. Looked up from germline, CDR1 is GTSNPN and CDR2 is SVGIG (reference sequence). V was shortened by 1 base and J by 3 bases, with 10 bases between the two germline ends. CDR3 DNA sequence: TGTGCCTGGAGTGCGGGCAGCTACTACGAGCAGTACTTC. Encoded protein: CAWSAGSYYEQYF.

This chain links TRBV7-9 with TRBJ2-3; D uncertain. Trimming removed 1 base at V and 2 bases at J, with 7 bases between. CDR3 size: 14 residues. CDR1 is SEHNR, CDR2 FQNEAQ, per germline (reference sequence). CDR3 DNA: TGTGCCAGCAGCTTAGATACCCCCACAGATACGCAGTATTTT. It codes for CASSLDTPTDTQYF.

The chain combines TRBV6-4 with TRBJ2-7, with D possibly TRBD1 on 6 matching bases. Trimming pared 0 bases from V and 3 bases from J, leaving 12 bases between. There are 15 residues in the CDR3. Germline-derived CDR1 and CDR2 are MRHNA and SNTAGT. In DNA, the CDR3 is TGTGCCAGCAGTGACTCGCGGACAGACCTCTACGAGCAGTACTTC. It yields the protein CASSDSRTDLYEQYF.

This clone was counted once. CDR3 region: CASTGTAYGYTF. The CDR3 DNA sequence: TGTGCCAGCACCGGGACAGCTTATGGCTACACCTTC. The genes are TRBV25-1 and TRBJ1-2, with 7 positions matching TRBD1. The germline V gene has CDR1 MGHDK and CDR2 SYGVNS. The CDR3 length is 12 residues. The trim removed 7 bases at V and 5 bases at J, leaving 4 bases unmatched.

Of note for this clone: Relative to the germline gene, one junction end is altered; a read error may explain this. The chain recombines TRBV5-1 with TRBJ2-7; the match to TRBD1 covers 7 bases. The CDR3 contains 13 residues. Germline assignment: CDR1 SGHRS and CDR2 YFSETQ. The CDR3 DNA reads as TGCGCCAGCAGCTTGCAAGAAGGGACAGCGGATCACTTC. This sequence encodes CASSLQEGTADHF.